This T cell receptor (beta chain) derives from a study of PD-L1 blockade in urothelial cancer. The wider study: Patients commenced atezolizumab in 2014, and it was given at 1,200 mg intravenously every 3 weeks. The researchers analyzed blood 3 weeks (second dose) and 6 weeks after treatment start.

There were between 1 and 8 samples from each patient, taken pretreatment and on-treatment. Method: immunoSEQ multiplex PCR; TCRdb's copy keeps in-frame clones and lacks some. This sample has around 100,000 clones, with 91% found just once. The table lists this clone with a few counts. Source: PBMCs, taken around atezolizumab (anti-PD-L1) treatment. This clonotype was sampled from a woman aged 80 or over with urothelial cancer.

The CDR3 protein is CASSEHPGHTNQPQHF. For the CDR3, the DNA is TGTGCCAGCAGCGAACATCCGGGACATACCAATCAGCCCCAGCATTTT. The chain employs TRBV6-1 and TRBJ1-5; D possibly corresponds to TRBD1 (6 bases). Germline V gives CDR1 MNHNS, CDR2 SASEGT. The CDR3 sequence is 16 residues long. Trimming left V 6 bases short and J 3 bases short, with 18 bases between.